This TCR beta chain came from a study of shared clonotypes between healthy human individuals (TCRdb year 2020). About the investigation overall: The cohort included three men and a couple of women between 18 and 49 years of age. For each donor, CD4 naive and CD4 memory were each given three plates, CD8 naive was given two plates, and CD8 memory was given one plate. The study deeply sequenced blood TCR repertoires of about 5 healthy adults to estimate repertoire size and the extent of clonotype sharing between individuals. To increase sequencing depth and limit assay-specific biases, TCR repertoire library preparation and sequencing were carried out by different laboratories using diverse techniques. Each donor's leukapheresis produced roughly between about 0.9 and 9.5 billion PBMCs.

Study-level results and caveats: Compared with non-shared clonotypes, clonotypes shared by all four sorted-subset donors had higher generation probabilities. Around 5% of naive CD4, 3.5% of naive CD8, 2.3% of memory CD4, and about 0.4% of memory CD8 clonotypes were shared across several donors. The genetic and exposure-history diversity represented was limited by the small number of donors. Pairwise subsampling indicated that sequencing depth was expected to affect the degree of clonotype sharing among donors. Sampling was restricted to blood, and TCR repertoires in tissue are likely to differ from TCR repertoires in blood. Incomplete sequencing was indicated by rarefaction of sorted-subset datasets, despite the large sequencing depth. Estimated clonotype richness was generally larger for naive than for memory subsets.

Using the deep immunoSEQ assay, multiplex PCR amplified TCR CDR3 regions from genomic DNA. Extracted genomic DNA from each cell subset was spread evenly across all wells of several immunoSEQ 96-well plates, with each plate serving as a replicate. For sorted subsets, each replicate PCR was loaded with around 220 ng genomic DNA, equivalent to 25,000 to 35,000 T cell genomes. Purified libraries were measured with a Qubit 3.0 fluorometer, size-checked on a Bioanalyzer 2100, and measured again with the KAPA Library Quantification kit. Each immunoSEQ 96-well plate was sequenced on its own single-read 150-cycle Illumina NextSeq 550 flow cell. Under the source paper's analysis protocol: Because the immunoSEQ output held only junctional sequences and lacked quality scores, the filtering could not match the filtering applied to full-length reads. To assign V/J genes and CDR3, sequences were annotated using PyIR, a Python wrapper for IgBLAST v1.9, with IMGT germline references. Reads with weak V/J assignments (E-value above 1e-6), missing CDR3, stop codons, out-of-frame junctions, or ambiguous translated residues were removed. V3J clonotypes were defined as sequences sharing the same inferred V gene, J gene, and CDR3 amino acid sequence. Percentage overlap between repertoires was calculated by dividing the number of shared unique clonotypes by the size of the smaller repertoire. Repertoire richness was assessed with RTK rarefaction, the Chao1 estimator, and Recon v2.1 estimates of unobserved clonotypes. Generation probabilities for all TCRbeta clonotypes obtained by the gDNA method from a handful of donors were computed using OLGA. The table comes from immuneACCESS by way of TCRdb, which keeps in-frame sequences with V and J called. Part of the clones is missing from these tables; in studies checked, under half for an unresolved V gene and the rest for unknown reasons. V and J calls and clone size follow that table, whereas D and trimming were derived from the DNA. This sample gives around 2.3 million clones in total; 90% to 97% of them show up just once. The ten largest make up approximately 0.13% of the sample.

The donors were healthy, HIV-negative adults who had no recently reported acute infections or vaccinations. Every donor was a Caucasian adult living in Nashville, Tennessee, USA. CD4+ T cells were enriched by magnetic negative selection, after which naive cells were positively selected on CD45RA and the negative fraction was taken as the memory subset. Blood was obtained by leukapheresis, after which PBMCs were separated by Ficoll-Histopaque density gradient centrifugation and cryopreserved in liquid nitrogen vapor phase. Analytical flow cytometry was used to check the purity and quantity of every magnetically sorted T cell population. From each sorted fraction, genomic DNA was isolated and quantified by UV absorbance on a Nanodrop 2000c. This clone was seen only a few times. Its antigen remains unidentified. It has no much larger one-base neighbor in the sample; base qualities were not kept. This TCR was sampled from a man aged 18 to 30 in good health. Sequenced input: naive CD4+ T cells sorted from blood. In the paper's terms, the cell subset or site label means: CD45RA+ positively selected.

CDR3 loop: CASSRFPSGLAGPSQYF. The bases are TGTGCCAGCAGCCGTTTCCCCTCGGGACTAGCGGGACCGTCGCAGTACTTC. The chain joins TRBV7-2 to TRBJ2-7; the junction holds 13 bases that match TRBD2. The germline V gene specifies SGHTA as CDR1 and FQGNSA as CDR2. For this chain, trimming is 5 bases at the V end and 9 bases at the J end, and the number of junction bases without a gene match is 16. The CDR3 spans 17 residues, from the cysteine through the phenylalanine. Only the CDR3 portion is preserved as DNA: 51 bases, with reading frame beginning at the first base.